This T cell receptor (beta chain) was identified during a study of T cells after yellow fever vaccination. General study findings and limits: The booster response re-showed most primary clones: around 96% CD4, over 80% CD8.

This clonotype was seen only a few times. Its cognate antigen is unknown. The 5'RACE template-switching step produced TCR cDNA and added a universal primer site and UMIs. TCRdb reprocessed the 5' RACE reads with MiXCR, giving one entry per CDR3 protein. The top ten hold 35% to 40% of the sample, which has 150,000 to 200,000 distinct CDR3 sequences, roughly 9% seen once. CDR3 length equals 19 residues. V was pared by 3 bases and J by 5 bases, with 19 bases of the junction left unmatched. The germline V gene encodes CDR1 SGDLS and CDR2 YYNGEE. This clonotype originated in a man between 18 and 29 years old who received the YFV17D yellow fever vaccine. Sequenced here: CD8+ T cells sorted from PBMCs, sampled 45 days after the yellow fever booster vaccination. The chain carries TRBV9 and TRBJ1-1; 10 bases fit TRBD1. DNA for the CDR3: TGTGCCAGCAGCGCCGAGGCGGGACAGGGGTTAATCTGGCTTACTGAAGCTTTCTTT. Protein: CASSAEAGQGLIWLTEAFF.